This passage covers 31 T cell receptor beta chains from one sample sequenced in a study of blood T cell repertoires in COVID-19. Measured with immunoSEQ multiplex PCR; TCRdb has only the in-frame clones, and not every one. Among about 350,000 clones listed, 88% were seen once. Sequenced sample: PBMCs or T cells enriched from blood (not recorded which). These receptors came from a woman aged 30 to 39 who had been exposed to COVID-19.

This sequence joins TRBV19 and TRBJ1-2; 8 bases match TRBD1. The CDR3 totals 14 residues. J was trimmed by 2 bases and V by 6 bases; bases with no gene match: 5. CDR1 LNHDA and CDR2 SQIVND come from the germline V gene (reference sequence). The CDR3 sequence: CASSRQGPNYGYTF. The CDR3 DNA follows: TGTGCCAGTAGCAGACAGGGGCCCAACTATGGCTACACCTTC.

J is TRBJ2-7 and V is TRBV9; 11 positions match TRBD2. The germline gives CDR1 SGDLS, CDR2 YYNGEE. V lost 4 bases, J lost 7 bases, and 13 bases stayed unmatched. This CDR3 has 16 amino acids. CDR3 in amino acids: CASSLTSGTSGTEQYF. The CDR3 DNA is TGTGCCAGCAGCCTTACCTCCGGGACTAGCGGAACTGAGCAGTACTTC. Full variable domain (outside the CDR3, taken from reference TRBV9 and TRBJ2-7): DSGVTQTPKHLITATGQRVTLRCSPRSGDLSVYWYQQSLDQGLQFLIQYYNGEERAKGNILERFSAQQFPDLHSELNLSSLELGDSALYFCASSLTSGTSGTEQYFGPGTRLTVT.

This clone was picked up one time. The chain is built from TRBV19 and TRBJ2-2, with TRBD2 matching 8 bases. V lost 7 bases, J lost 5 bases, and 6 bases stayed unmatched. Per germline, CDR1 LNHDA and CDR2 SQIVND (reference sequence). CDR3 length equals 14 residues. DNA for the CDR3: TGTGCCAGTACTGGACTAGCAGTAACCGGGGAGCTGTTTTTT. Amino acid sequence: CASTGLAVTGELFF.

The rearrangement links TRBV28 to TRBJ2-7; 11 bases line up with TRBD2. V dropped 6 bases and J dropped 3; count of bases not matched to a gene: 16. Germline V gene sequence: CDR1 MDHEN, CDR2 SYDVKM. CDR3 length: 18 residues. CDR3: CASSSGRYGTSGSYEQYF. DNA of the CDR3: TGTGCCAGCAGCTCGGGGAGGTATGGGACTAGCGGCAGCTACGAGCAGTACTTC.

V usage is TRBV5-1 and J usage is TRBJ2-7; 9 positions match TRBD1. The CDR3 extends over 15 amino acids. Germline CDR1 SGHRS, CDR2 YFSETQ. The V gene end was trimmed by 0 bases and the J gene end by 2 bases; junction bases not matched to a gene: 3. The CDR3 reads CASSLGGTGPYEQYF. CDR3 DNA sequence: TGCGCCAGCAGCTTGGGCGGGACAGGGCCCTACGAGCAGTACTTC.

The rearrangement joins TRBV24-1 to TRBJ2-5; 7 bases fit TRBD2. The CDR3 loop spans 15 amino acids. V trimming: 9 bases; J trimming: 5 bases; junction bases outside the gene matches: 14. Germline values: CDR1 KGHDR, CDR2 SFDVKD. In DNA, the CDR3 is TGTGCCACCGGTATACAGAGGGGAGGGTGGGAGACCCAGTACTTC. It is translated as CATGIQRGGWETQYF.

The chain links TRBV3-1 (or the pseudogene TRBV3-2) to TRBJ1-1; D is unresolved. V was clipped by 0 bases and J by 0 bases, with 8 bases between them. CDR1 LGHDT and CDR2 YNNKEL come from the germline V gene (reference sequence). The CDR3 length is 15 residues. CDR3: CASSQERQMNTEAFF. CDR3 bases: TGTGCCAGCAGCCAAGAGCGGCAGATGAACACTGAAGCTTTCTTT.

The gene calls are TRBV3-1 (or the pseudogene TRBV3-2) and TRBJ1-1; D unresolved. Germline CDR1 reads LGHDT; CDR2 reads YNNKEL (reference sequence). V dropped 4 bases and J dropped 1 base, with 13 bases sitting between them. This CDR3 comprises 15 residues. The CDR3, as DNA: TGTGCCAGCAGCCCAGGTCCCTTGGGGAACACTGAAGCTTTCTTT. Translation gives CASSPGPLGNTEAFF.

V and J are TRBV4-2 and TRBJ2-1, with D possibly matching TRBD2 (5 bases). Germline lookup yields CDR1 LGHNA and CDR2 YNFKEQ. This CDR3 is 14 amino acids long. Trimming removed 1 base from V and 7 bases from J, with 11 bases in between. The CDR3 region has the DNA TGTGCCAGCAGCCAAGGAGGGCCGGGGAATGAGCAGTTCTTC. Its protein product is CASSQGGPGNEQFF.

The V call is TRBV18, the J call TRBJ1-4; no definite D call. Trimming took off 3 bases at V and 0 bases at J, with 5 bases between the two ends. In germline, CDR1 is KGHSH, CDR2 LQKENI. The CDR3 is 14 amino acids. In DNA, the CDR3 is TGTGCCAGCTCACCGGGAGCAACTAATGAAAAACTGTTTTTT. Its protein product is CASSPGATNEKLFF.

The J gene is TRBJ2-7, the V gene TRBV7-2; 10 bases agree with TRBD1. J gave up 3 bases and V 6 bases, and 8 bases lay outside the gene matches. Germline lookup yields CDR1 SGHTA and CDR2 FQGNSA. The CDR3 runs to 15 residues. CDR3: CASRRMTGGDYEQYF. DNA of the CDR3: TGTGCCAGCAGACGTATGACAGGGGGCGACTACGAGCAGTACTTC.

This sequence joins TRBV18 and TRBJ2-5; 7 bases map to TRBD1. The germline V gene has CDR1 KGHSH and CDR2 LQKENI. V lost 4 bases, J lost 6 bases, and 5 bases stayed unmatched. This CDR3 spans 13 amino acids. The CDR3 nucleotides read TGTGCCAGCTCACAGGGGGCACAACAGACCCAGTACTTC. Encoded protein: CASSQGAQQTQYF.

This rearrangement joins TRBV11-2 to TRBJ2-5; 10 bases are a match to TRBD1. Trimming at V came to 7 bases and at J to 2 bases, leaving 7 bases not matched to a gene. The CDR3 sequence is 15 residues long. From germline, CDR1 is SGHAT and CDR2 FQNNGV. CDR3 protein: CASTRDRGLQETQYF. The CDR3 DNA sequence: TGTGCCAGCACACGGGACAGGGGATTACAAGAGACCCAGTACTTC.

The V gene is TRBV19, the J gene TRBJ2-1; TRBD2 agrees at 7 bases. The CDR3 covers 15 residues. After removal of 5 bases from V and 4 bases from J, the junction contained 8 bases not matched to a gene. Germline values: CDR1 LNHDA, CDR2 SQIVND (reference sequence). The CDR3 reads CASSLASGGYNEQFF. The CDR3, as DNA: TGTGCCAGTAGTCTCGCTAGCGGAGGGTACAATGAGCAGTTCTTC.

J is TRBJ2-2 and V is TRBV2, with D tentatively TRBD1 (5 bases). This CDR3 is built from 14 residues. V gave up 7 bases and J gave up 1 base, with 10 bases separating them. Per germline, CDR1 SNHLY and CDR2 FYNNEI. DNA for the CDR3: TGTGCCAGCACCGGAACAGGGAACACCGGGGAGCTGTTTTTT. It encodes CASTGTGNTGELFF.

The CDR3 DNA sequence: TGTGCCAGCAGTCTGGGGGCAGCGAGCAATGAGCAGTTCTTC. It codes for CASSLGAASNEQFF. This chain joins TRBV27 and TRBJ2-1; TRBD1 is a possible D gene (6 bases). Per germline, CDR1 MNHEY and CDR2 SMNVEV (reference sequence). V was shortened by 5 bases and J by 6 bases, with 14 bases between the two germline ends. The CDR3 is made up of 14 amino acids.

The rearrangement uses TRBV14 and TRBJ2-2; D not certain. The CDR3 length is 16 residues. V was clipped by 0 bases and J by 0 bases, with 8 bases between them. CDR1 is SGHDN, CDR2 FVKESK, per germline. CDR3 DNA sequence: TGTGCCAGCAGCCAAGATGGAGCGACGAACACCGGGGAGCTGTTTTTT. This codes for CASSQDGATNTGELFF.

V and J are TRBV5-6 and TRBJ2-5; TRBD1 agrees at 7 bases. CDR1 is SGHDT, CDR2 YYEEEE, per germline. The CDR3 extends over 14 amino acids. V was clipped by 2 bases and J by 4 bases; unmatched bases: 5. The CDR3 region is CASSLRQGVETQYF. Here the CDR3 DNA reads TGTGCCAGCAGCTTACGGCAGGGGGTAGAGACCCAGTACTTC.

The chain joins TRBV5-1 to TRBJ2-1, with 14 bases fitting TRBD2. Trimming removed 3 bases from V and 8 bases from J; junction bases left unmatched: 10. This CDR3 has 17 residues. Germline CDR1 SGHRS, CDR2 YFSETQ. As DNA, the CDR3 is TGCGCCAGCAGCTCCCCTGTGGGACTAGCGGGAGTATATGAGCAGTTCTTC. Translation: CASSSPVGLAGVYEQFF.

CDR3 amino acids: CASSPEQLLAGSYNEQFF. As DNA, the CDR3 is TGTGCCAGCAGTCCCGAACAGCTCCTAGCGGGATCCTACAATGAGCAGTTCTTC. The V gene is TRBV27, the J gene TRBJ2-1; 9 bases match TRBD2. Unmatched junction bases numbered 12, after V lost 5 bases and J lost 1 base. Germline loops: CDR1 MNHEY, CDR2 SMNVEV (reference sequence). The CDR3 is 18 amino acids.

V and J are TRBV3-1 (or the pseudogene TRBV3-2) and TRBJ2-1; 10 positions agree with TRBD2. CDR1 is LGHDT, CDR2 YNNKEL, per germline (reference sequence). The CDR3 is made up of 17 amino acids. Trimming cost V 1 base and J 5 bases; bases outside gene matches: 8. CDR3: CASSQGFLAGGNNEQFF. The DNA of the CDR3 is TGTGCCAGCAGCCAAGGGTTCTTAGCGGGGGGAAACAATGAGCAGTTCTTC.

J is TRBJ2-1 and V is TRBV11-1, with 12 bases identical to TRBD2. Trimming at V came to 4 bases and at J to 8 bases, leaving 9 bases not matched to a gene. The CDR3 loop spans 16 amino acids. Germline V gene lookup returns CDR1 SGHAT and CDR2 FQDESV (reference sequence). The CDR3 coding sequence is TGTGCCAGCAGCTACAGACTAGCGGGAGACCAATATGAGCAGTTCTTC. Amino acid sequence: CASSYRLAGDQYEQFF.

This sequence joins TRBV5-1 and TRBJ1-2, with D tentatively TRBD1 (6 bases). Germline values: CDR1 SGHRS, CDR2 YFSETQ. V lost 6 bases and J 6 bases, leaving 18 bases between the germline ends. CDR3 length: 14 amino acids. The CDR3 nucleotides read TGCGCCAGCAAAGAAACAGGGTTTGTTGATGGCTACACCTTC. Protein: CASKETGFVDGYTF.

The CDR3 reads CASSVGLAGVFGGEQYF. The CDR3 nucleotides are TGTGCCAGCAGCGTAGGGCTAGCGGGAGTTTTTGGCGGCGAGCAGTACTTC. The chain recombines TRBV9 with TRBJ2-7; 10 nucleotides align to TRBD2. Germline loops: CDR1 SGDLS, CDR2 YYNGEE. The junction had 12 bases not matched to a gene; V was cut back by 0 bases and J by 6 bases. The CDR3 has 17 amino acids.

This CDR3 is CASSKEGGQFLNTEAFF. The DNA for the CDR3 is TGTGCCAGCAGCAAAGAGGGGGGACAGTTTCTCAACACTGAAGCTTTCTTT. The chain is built from TRBV9 and TRBJ1-1; TRBD1 aligns across 7 bases. There are 17 residues in the CDR3. The V gene's germline CDR1 is SGDLS and CDR2 YYNGEE. Trimming at V came to 4 bases and at J to 2 bases, leaving 14 bases not matched to a gene.

This chain joins TRBV5-1 and TRBJ2-7, with D maybe TRBD2 (7 bases). The CDR3 is made up of 15 amino acids. From germline, CDR1 is SGHRS and CDR2 YFSETQ. With 4 bases removed from V and 2 bases from J, the gap between germline ends came to 16 bases. CDR3 residues: CASSAGAPEAYEQYF. CDR3 DNA sequence: TGCGCCAGCAGCGCGGGGGCCCCGGAGGCCTACGAGCAGTACTTC.

The rearrangement uses TRBV28 and TRBJ1-3; 9 bases are a match to TRBD1. This CDR3 is 18 amino acids long. V dropped 4 bases and J dropped 4; count of bases not matched to a gene: 14. CDR1 MDHEN and CDR2 SYDVKM come from the germline V gene. Here the CDR3 DNA reads TGTGCCAGCAGTTCCGGGACAGGGTCCGGGAAGTGGGGAAACACCATATATTTT. Translating it yields CASSSGTGSGKWGNTIYF.

V gene TRBV5-1 combines with J gene TRBJ2-7; TRBD2 aligns across 11 bases. Germline V gives CDR1 SGHRS, CDR2 YFSETQ. The CDR3 consists of 15 residues. The V gene end was trimmed by 0 bases and the J gene end by 5 bases; junction bases not matched to a gene: 4. CDR3 nucleotides: TGCGCCAGCAGCTTGGTACTAGCGGGAGCCGACGAGCAGTACTTC. This codes for CASSLVLAGADEQYF. The full variable domain, rest sourced from reference TRBV5-1 and TRBJ2-7, is KAGVTQTPRYLIKTRGQQVTLSCSPISGHRSVSWYQQTPGQGLQFLFEYFSETQRNKGNFPGRFSGRQFSNSRSEMNVSTLELGDSALYLCASSLVLAGADEQYFGPGTRLTVT.

The rearrangement joins TRBV18 to TRBJ1-1; D possibly corresponds to TRBD1 (5 bases). The germline V gene has CDR1 KGHSH and CDR2 LQKENI. This CDR3 contains 16 residues. The V and J ends lost 0 bases and 5 bases respectively, with 16 bases between them. CDR3 in amino acids: CASSPPQGGKGTEAFF. CDR3 sequence (DNA): TGTGCCAGCTCACCACCGCAGGGAGGGAAAGGGACTGAAGCTTTCTTT.

This rearrangement joins TRBV28 to TRBJ1-2; TRBD1 matches 7 bases. Germline V gene data show CDR1 as MDHEN and CDR2 as SYDVKM. The CDR3 has 15 amino acids. V was clipped by 2 bases and J by 6 bases; unmatched bases: 9. The CDR3 DNA follows: TGTGCCAGCAGTTTAAGTGTGCCAGGGGGTGATGGCTACACCTTC. Translating it yields CASSLSVPGGDGYTF.

This clone was found once. The J gene is TRBJ2-7, the V gene TRBV19; TRBD1 is a possible D gene (6 bases). The germline V and J ends were trimmed by 6 bases and 6 bases, with 15 bases remaining between them. The germline gives CDR1 LNHDA, CDR2 SQIVND (reference sequence). The CDR3 totals 13 residues. The CDR3 coding sequence is TGTGCCAGTAGCCCTCCGGGACACGCCGAGCAGTACTTC. Translated: CASSPPGHAEQYF. The variable domain in full, completed from reference TRBV19 and TRBJ2-7, reads DGGITQSPKYLFRKEGQNVTLSCEQNLNHDAMYWYRQDPGQGLRLIYYSQIVNDFQKGDIAEGYSVSREKKESFPLTVTSAQKNPTAFYLCASSPPGHAEQYFGPGTRLTVT.